These T cell receptor beta chains were read from a single sample in a study of T cell changes during pregnancy in multiple sclerosis. Using immunoSEQ multiplex PCR, the repertoire was profiled, and TCRdb retains in-frame clones only, with some absent. Among more than 70,000 clones, less than 95% were seen once, and the ten largest hold 0.95%. Sequencing used peripheral blood, obtained before pregnancy. Receptor source: a female donor with multiple sclerosis, enrolled in a pregnancy study. Both conserved end residues are part of each CDR3. The order of the fields is V gene, D gene, CDR3 protein. D genes are given only for firm matches.

V gene: TRBV4-2
D gene: NA
CDR3 protein: CASSRMDNSYNEQFF

V gene: TRBV29-1
D gene: TRBD1
CDR3 protein: CSAGQGLGQPQHF

V gene: TRBV21-1
D gene: NA
CDR3 protein: CASSIWTEPNYGYTF

V gene: TRBV6-5
D gene: NA
CDR3 protein: CASSLDTDTSSLHF

V gene: TRBV9
D gene: TRBD2
CDR3 protein: CASSSPRRSGRANEQFF

V gene: TRBV6-1
D gene: NA
CDR3 protein: CASSEGRFTYNEQFF

V gene: TRBV5-1
D gene: TRBD1
CDR3 protein: CASSLAGQGTSGANVLTF

V gene: TRBV6-6
D gene: NA
CDR3 protein: CASTPSGNSYEQYF

V gene: TRBV7-9
D gene: NA
CDR3 protein: CASSSKDSLRAEAFF

V gene: TRBV11-2
D gene: TRBD2
CDR3 protein: CASSSWTSGGTYEQYF

V gene: TRBV6-5
D gene: TRBD1
CDR3 protein: CASSYSDQGDYGYTF

V gene: TRBV7-6
D gene: NA
CDR3 protein: CASSSPKEGTVYNEQFF

V gene: TRBV7-8
D gene: NA
CDR3 protein: CASSSEGVSNTEAFF

V gene: TRBV25-1
D gene: NA
CDR3 protein: CASSDSALGNIQYF

V gene: TRBV11-2
D gene: NA
CDR3 protein: CASRQSSYEQYF

V gene: TRBV9
D gene: NA
CDR3 protein: CASGGSEQYF